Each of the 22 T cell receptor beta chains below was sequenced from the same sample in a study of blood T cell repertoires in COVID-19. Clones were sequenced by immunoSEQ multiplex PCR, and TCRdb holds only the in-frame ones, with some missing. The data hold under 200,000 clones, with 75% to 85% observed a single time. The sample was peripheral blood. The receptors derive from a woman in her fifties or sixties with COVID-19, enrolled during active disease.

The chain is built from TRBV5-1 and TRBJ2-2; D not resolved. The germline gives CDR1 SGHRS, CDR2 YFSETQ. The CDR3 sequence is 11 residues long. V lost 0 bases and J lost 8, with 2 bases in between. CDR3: CASSLAGELFF. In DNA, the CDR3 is TGCGCCAGCAGCTTGGCAGGGGAGCTGTTTTTT.

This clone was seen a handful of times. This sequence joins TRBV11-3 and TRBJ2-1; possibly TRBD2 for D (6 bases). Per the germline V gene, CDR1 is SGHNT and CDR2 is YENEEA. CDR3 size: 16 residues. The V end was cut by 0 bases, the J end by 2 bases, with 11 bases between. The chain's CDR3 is CASSLEIGSTYNEQFF. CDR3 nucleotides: TGTGCCAGCAGCTTAGAAATCGGGAGCACCTACAATGAGCAGTTCTTC.

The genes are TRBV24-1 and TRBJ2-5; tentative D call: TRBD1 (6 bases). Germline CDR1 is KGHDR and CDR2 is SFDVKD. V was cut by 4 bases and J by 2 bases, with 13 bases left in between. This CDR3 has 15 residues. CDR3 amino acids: CATSDPDRYQETQYF. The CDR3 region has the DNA TGTGCCACCAGTGACCCCGACAGGTATCAAGAGACCCAGTACTTC.

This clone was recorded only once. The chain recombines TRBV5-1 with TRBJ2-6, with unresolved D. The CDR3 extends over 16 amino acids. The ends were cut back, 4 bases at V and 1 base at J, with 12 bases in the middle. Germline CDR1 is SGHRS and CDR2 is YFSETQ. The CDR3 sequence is CASSRARGSGANVLTF. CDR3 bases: TGCGCCAGCAGCCGCGCCAGAGGATCTGGGGCCAACGTCCTGACTTTC.

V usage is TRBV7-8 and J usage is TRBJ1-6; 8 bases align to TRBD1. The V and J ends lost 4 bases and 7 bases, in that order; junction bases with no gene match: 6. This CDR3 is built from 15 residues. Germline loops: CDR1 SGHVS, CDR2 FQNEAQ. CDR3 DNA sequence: TGTGCCAGCAGCTCGGCGACAGGGGCGAATTCACCCCTCCACTTT. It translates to CASSSATGANSPLHF.

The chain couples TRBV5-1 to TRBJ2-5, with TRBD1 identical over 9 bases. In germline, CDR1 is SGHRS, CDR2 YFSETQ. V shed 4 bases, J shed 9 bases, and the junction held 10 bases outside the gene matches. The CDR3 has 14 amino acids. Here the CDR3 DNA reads TGCGCCAGCAGCGGTGGACAGGGGATTGGGTCCCAGTACTTC. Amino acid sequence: CASSGGQGIGSQYF.

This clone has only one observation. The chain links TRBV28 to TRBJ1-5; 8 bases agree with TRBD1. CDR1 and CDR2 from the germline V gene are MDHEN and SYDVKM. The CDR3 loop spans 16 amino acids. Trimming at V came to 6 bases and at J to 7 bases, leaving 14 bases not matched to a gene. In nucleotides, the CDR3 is TGTGCCAGCAGCTCCCTGGACAGGGCAGTGGGGCAGCCCCAGCATTTT. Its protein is CASSSLDRAVGQPQHF.

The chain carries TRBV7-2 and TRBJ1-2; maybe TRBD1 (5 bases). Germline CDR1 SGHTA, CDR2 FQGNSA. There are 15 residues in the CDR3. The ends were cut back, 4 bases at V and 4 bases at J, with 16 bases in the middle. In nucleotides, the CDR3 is TGTGCCAGCAGCTCCGCCCAGGGCAGATCCTATGGCTACACCTTC. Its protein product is CASSSAQGRSYGYTF.

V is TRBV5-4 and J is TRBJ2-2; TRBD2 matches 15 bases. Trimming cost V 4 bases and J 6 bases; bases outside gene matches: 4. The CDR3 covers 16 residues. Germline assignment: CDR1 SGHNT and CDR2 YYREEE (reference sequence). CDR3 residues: CASSTGLAGGPGELFF. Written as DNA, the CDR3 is TGTGCCAGCAGCACCGGACTAGCGGGGGGGCCCGGGGAGCTGTTTTTT.

The CDR3 DNA reads as TGTGCCAGCAGTTTAAGTAGTCCTTGGGCCAAAAACATTCAGTACTTC. Translation gives CASSLSSPWAKNIQYF. The genes are TRBV27 and TRBJ2-4, with D uncertain. The length of the CDR3 is 16 residues. CDR1 and CDR2 from the germline V gene are MNHEY and SMNVEV (reference sequence). V was shortened by 2 bases and J by 1 base, with 12 bases between the two germline ends.

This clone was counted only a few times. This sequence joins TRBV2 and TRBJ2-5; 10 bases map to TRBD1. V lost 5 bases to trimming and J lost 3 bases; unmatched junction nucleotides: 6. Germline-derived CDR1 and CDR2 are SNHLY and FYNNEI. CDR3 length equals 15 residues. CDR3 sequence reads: CASSPDRGREETQYF. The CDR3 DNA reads TGTGCCAGCAGTCCCGACAGGGGGCGCGAAGAGACCCAGTACTTC. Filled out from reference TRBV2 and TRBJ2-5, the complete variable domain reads EPEVTQTPSHQVTQMGQEVILRCVPISNHLYFYWYRQILGQKVEFLVSFYNNEISEKSEIFDDQFSVERPDGSNFTLKIRSTKLEDSAMYFCASSPDRGREETQYFGPGTRLLVL.

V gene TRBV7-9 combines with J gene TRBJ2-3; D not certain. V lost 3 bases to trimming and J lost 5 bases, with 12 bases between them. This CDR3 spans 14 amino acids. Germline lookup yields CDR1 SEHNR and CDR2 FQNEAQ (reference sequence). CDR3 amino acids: CASSLGSTIDTQYF. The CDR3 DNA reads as TGTGCCAGCAGCTTGGGCTCTACCATAGATACGCAGTATTTT. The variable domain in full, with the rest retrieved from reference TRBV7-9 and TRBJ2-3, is DTGVSQNPRHKITKRGQNVTFRCDPISEHNRLYWYRQTLGQGPEFLTYFQNEAQLEKSRLLSDRFSAERPKGSFSTLEIQRTEQGDSAMYLCASSLGSTIDTQYFGPGTRLTVL.

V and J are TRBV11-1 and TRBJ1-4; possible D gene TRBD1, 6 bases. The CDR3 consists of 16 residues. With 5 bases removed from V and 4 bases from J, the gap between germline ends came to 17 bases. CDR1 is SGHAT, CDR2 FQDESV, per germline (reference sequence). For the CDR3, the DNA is TGTGCCAGCAGCATCAACAGGGCTGATCTTAATGAAAAACTGTTTTTT. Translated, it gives CASSINRADLNEKLFF.

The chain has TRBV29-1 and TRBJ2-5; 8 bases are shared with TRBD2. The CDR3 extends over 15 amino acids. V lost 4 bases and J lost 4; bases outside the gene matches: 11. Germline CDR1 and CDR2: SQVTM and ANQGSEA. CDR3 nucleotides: TGCAGCGTTGCCCTGTCGGGACTAGGGGCAGAGACCCAGTACTTC. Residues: CSVALSGLGAETQYF.

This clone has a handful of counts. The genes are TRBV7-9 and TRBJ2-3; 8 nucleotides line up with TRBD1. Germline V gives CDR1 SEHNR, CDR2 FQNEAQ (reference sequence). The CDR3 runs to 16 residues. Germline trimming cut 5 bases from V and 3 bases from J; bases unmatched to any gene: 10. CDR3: CASSEGQGVRTDTQYF. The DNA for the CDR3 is TGTGCCAGCAGCGAAGGACAGGGCGTGAGGACAGATACGCAGTATTTT.

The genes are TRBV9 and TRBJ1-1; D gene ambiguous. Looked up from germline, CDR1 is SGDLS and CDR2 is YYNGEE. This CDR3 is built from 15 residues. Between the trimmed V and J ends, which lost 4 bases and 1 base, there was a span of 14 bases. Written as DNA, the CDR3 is TGTGCCAGCAGCCTCGGCCACGGAGGGAACACTGAAGCTTTCTTT. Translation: CASSLGHGGNTEAFF. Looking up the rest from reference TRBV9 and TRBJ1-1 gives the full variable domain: DSGVTQTPKHLITATGQRVTLRCSPRSGDLSVYWYQQSLDQGLQFLIQYYNGEERAKGNILERFSAQQFPDLHSELNLSSLELGDSALYFCASSLGHGGNTEAFFGQGTRLTVV.

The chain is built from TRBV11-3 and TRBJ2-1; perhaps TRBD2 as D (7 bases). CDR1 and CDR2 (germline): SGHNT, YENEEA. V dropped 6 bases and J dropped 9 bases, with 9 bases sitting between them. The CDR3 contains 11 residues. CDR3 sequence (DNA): TGTGCCAGCAGGGGAGGGGGTGAGCAGTTCTTC. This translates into CASRGGGEQFF.

The CDR3 spells CASSLTIQGSGEQYV. The CDR3 region has the DNA TGTGCCAGCAGTCTTACCATACAGGGGTCCGGCGAGCAGTACGTC. The chain employs TRBV6-6 and TRBJ2-7; 7 bases match TRBD1. The CDR3 runs to 15 residues. Germline V CDR1 and CDR2: MNHNY, SVGAGI (reference sequence). V lost 5 bases to trimming and J lost 6 bases; unmatched junction nucleotides: 13.

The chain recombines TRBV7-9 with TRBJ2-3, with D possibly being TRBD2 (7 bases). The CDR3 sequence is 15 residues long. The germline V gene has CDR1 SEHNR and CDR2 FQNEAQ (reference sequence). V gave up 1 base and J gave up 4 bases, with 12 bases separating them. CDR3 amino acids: CASSLVGGGPDTQYF. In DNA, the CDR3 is TGTGCCAGCAGCTTAGTAGGGGGGGGCCCAGATACGCAGTATTTT.

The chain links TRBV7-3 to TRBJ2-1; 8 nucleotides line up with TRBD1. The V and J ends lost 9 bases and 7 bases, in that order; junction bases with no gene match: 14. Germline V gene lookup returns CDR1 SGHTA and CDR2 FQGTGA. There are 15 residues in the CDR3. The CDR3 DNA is TGTGCCAGTTCCTCCCGGGACAGGCCAAATAATGAGCAGTTCTTC. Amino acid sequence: CASSSRDRPNNEQFF.

CDR3 protein: CASNTGFSGNTIYF. CDR3 DNA sequence: TGTGCCAGCAACACAGGGTTCTCTGGAAACACCATATATTTT. The rearrangement uses TRBV19 and TRBJ1-3, with TRBD1 as a possible D gene (6 bases). This CDR3 contains 14 residues. Germline V gene data show CDR1 as LNHDA and CDR2 as SQIVND (reference sequence). The V end was cut by 9 bases, the J end by 0 bases, with 12 bases between.

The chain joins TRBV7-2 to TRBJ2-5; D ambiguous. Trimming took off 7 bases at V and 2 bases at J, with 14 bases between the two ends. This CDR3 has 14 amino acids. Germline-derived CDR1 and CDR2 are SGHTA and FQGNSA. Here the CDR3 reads CASTSELRQETQYF. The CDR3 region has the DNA TGTGCCAGCACCTCCGAATTACGGCAAGAGACCCAGTACTTC. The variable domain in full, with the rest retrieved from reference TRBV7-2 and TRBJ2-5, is GAGVSQSPSNKVTEKGKDVELRCDPISGHTALYWYRQSLGQGLEFLIYFQGNSAPDKSGLPSDRFSAERTGGSVSTLTIQRTQQEDSAVYLCASTSELRQETQYFGPGTRLLVL.